This record covers a single T cell receptor beta chain. Its antigen is not identified. The sample comes from a study of regulatory dendritic cells for organ transplantation. This table comes from immunoSEQ multiplex PCR, and its TCRdb copy is limited to in-frame clones, with some not included. This repertoire shows about 21,000 clones, 70% to 90% found once; its top ten account for approximately 0.75%. V was clipped by 5 bases and J by 0 bases, with 14 bases between them. CDR3 size: 17 residues. Germline V CDR1 and CDR2: SGHVS, FQNEAQ. Sorted subsets were CFSE-labeled and cultured approximately 5 days with allogeneic dendritic cells. Naive CD45RA+ and memory CD45RO+ CD4+ or CD8+ T cells were FACS-sorted.

Specimen: naive CD4+ T cells from blood cultured with regulatory dendritic cells. Subset here: CD45RA+ naive T cells. The chain joins TRBV7-8 to TRBJ2-6; maybe TRBD2 (6 bases). The clonotype comes from a human donor in good health. The CDR3 sequence: CASSPYGRPSGANVLTF. CDR3 bases: TGTGCCAGCAGCCCGTATGGGAGGCCCTCTGGGGCCAACGTCCTGACTTTC.